This entry lists 24 T cell receptor beta chains sequenced from one sample in a study of T cell changes during pregnancy in multiple sclerosis. Some clones are missing from TCRdb's copy, which holds only in-frame ones; the method was immunoSEQ multiplex PCR. The sample holds 30,000 to 45,000 clones; approximately 90% are singletons and the top ten take 0.4% to 0.45%. This specimen consisted of CD4+ T cells from peripheral blood mononuclear cells, obtained in the third trimester of pregnancy. The receptor set was obtained from a female donor with multiple sclerosis, enrolled in a pregnancy study.

This chain connects TRBV30 to TRBJ2-3; 8 nucleotides line up with TRBD1. Per the germline V gene, CDR1 is GTSNPN and CDR2 is SVGIG (reference sequence). Trimming removed 1 base from V and 4 bases from J; junction bases left unmatched: 4. The CDR3 runs 14 residues. CDR3 sequence reads: CAWSGTGTPDTQYF. CDR3 coding DNA: TGTGCCTGGAGTGGGACAGGGACCCCAGATACGCAGTATTTT.

CDR3 sequence: CASSWDRVATGELFF. CDR3 bases: TGTGCCAGCAGTTGGGACAGGGTCGCCACCGGGGAGCTGTTTTTT. This rearrangement joins TRBV6-5 to TRBJ2-2; the match to TRBD1 covers 9 bases. CDR1 is MNHEY, CDR2 SVGAGI, per germline. The CDR3 loop spans 15 amino acids. V shed 4 bases, J shed 4 bases, and the junction held 4 bases outside the gene matches.

The chain combines TRBV30 with TRBJ1-3; 7 nucleotides match TRBD1. Losses at the gene ends were 4 bases for V and 0 bases for J; bases not matched to a gene: 3. The CDR3 runs 14 residues. Looked up from germline, CDR1 is GTSNPN and CDR2 is SVGIG (reference sequence). Here the CDR3 reads CAWNQGGSGNTIYF. In DNA form, the CDR3 reads TGTGCCTGGAACCAGGGGGGCTCTGGAAACACCATATATTTT.

The V call is TRBV5-1, the J call TRBJ2-1; TRBD2 matches 14 bases. The CDR3 loop spans 16 amino acids. The ends lost 0 bases at V and 6 bases at J; junction bases unmatched: 2. CDR1 SGHRS and CDR2 YFSETQ come from the germline V gene. CDR3 nucleotides: TGCGCCAGCAGCTTGGTGGGACTAGCGGGAGTCAATGAGCAGTTCTTC. This codes for CASSLVGLAGVNEQFF. The entire variable domain, with the rest obtained from reference TRBV5-1 and TRBJ2-1, is as follows: KAGVTQTPRYLIKTRGQQVTLSCSPISGHRSVSWYQQTPGQGLQFLFEYFSETQRNKGNFPGRFSGRQFSNSRSEMNVSTLELGDSALYLCASSLVGLAGVNEQFFGPGTRLTVL.

This clone has just one count. This sequence joins TRBV19 and TRBJ1-5, with a possible D match to TRBD1 (5 bases). The CDR3 extends over 15 amino acids. The V and J ends lost 10 bases and 1 base respectively, with 17 bases between them. Germline-derived CDR1 and CDR2 are LNHDA and SQIVND (reference sequence). CDR3 sequence reads: CAIGDSRSSNQPQHF. DNA of the CDR3: TGTGCCATCGGTGACAGCCGCTCAAGCAATCAGCCCCAGCATTTT.

The rearrangement joins TRBV7-6 to TRBJ2-1; 7 bases are a match to TRBD1. The CDR3 covers 14 residues. After removal of 6 bases from V and 4 bases from J, the junction contained 6 bases not matched to a gene. Germline CDR1 is SGHVS and CDR2 is FNYEAQ. The CDR3 sequence is CASSEQGSYNEQFF. Written as DNA, the CDR3 is TGTGCCAGCAGTGAACAGGGGTCATACAATGAGCAGTTCTTC.

The chain couples TRBV6-1 to TRBJ2-7, with a weak D call TRBD2 (6 bases). V was clipped by 4 bases and J by 4 bases, with 23 bases between them. The CDR3 runs 17 residues. The germline gives CDR1 MNHNS, CDR2 SASEGT. The CDR3 DNA follows: TGTGCCAGCAGTGGGCCCGTCCTAGGTCGGGGGTTTTACGAGCAGTACTTC. Translation gives CASSGPVLGRGFYEQYF.

The V call is TRBV7-6, the J call TRBJ1-1; D gene uncertain. The germline CDR1 and CDR2 sequences are SGHVS and FNYEAQ. The V end was cut by 4 bases, the J end by 1 base, with 13 bases between. The CDR3 is 15 amino acids. DNA of the CDR3: TGTGCCAGCAGCTCCGAGGTGGGTGCGAACACTGAAGCTTTCTTT. Translation gives CASSSEVGANTEAFF.

The rearrangement links TRBV18 to TRBJ1-4; D gene uncertain. The ends were cut back, 2 bases at V and 6 bases at J, with 4 bases in the middle. Germline V gene sequence: CDR1 KGHSH, CDR2 LQKENI. The CDR3 runs 12 residues. The CDR3, as DNA: TGTGCCAGCTCACCATCGGATGAAAAACTGTTTTTT. Its protein product is CASSPSDEKLFF.

The chain joins TRBV7-2 to TRBJ2-7; perhaps TRBD2 as D (6 bases). Trimming left V 5 bases short and J 5 bases short, with 16 bases between. This CDR3 spans 14 amino acids. Germline CDR1 reads SGHTA; CDR2 reads FQGNSA. This chain's CDR3 is CASSPGGARNEQYF. CDR3 sequence (DNA): TGTGCCAGCAGCCCCGGAGGGGCTCGGAACGAGCAGTACTTC. The variable domain in full, completed from reference TRBV7-2 and TRBJ2-7, reads GAGVSQSPSNKVTEKGKDVELRCDPISGHTALYWYRQSLGQGLEFLIYFQGNSAPDKSGLPSDRFSAERTGGSVSTLTIQRTQQEDSAVYLCASSPGGARNEQYFGPGTRLTVT.

This clone appeared a single time. The rearrangement links TRBV28 to TRBJ1-4; 9 bases align to TRBD1. The V gene's germline CDR1 is MDHEN and CDR2 SYDVKM. This CDR3 is 15 amino acids long. V lost 6 bases to trimming and J lost 9 bases; unmatched junction nucleotides: 11. The CDR3 sequence: CASSPAGTGLQKLFF. CDR3 nucleotides: TGTGCCAGCAGCCCGGCCGGGACAGGGTTACAAAAACTGTTTTTT. The variable domain in full, completed from reference TRBV28 and TRBJ1-4, reads DVKVTQSSRYLVKRTGEKVFLECVQDMDHENMFWYRQDPGLGLRLIYFSYDVKMKEKGDIPEGYSVSREKKERFSLILESASTNQTSMYLCASSPAGTGLQKLFFGSGTQLSVL.

As for this clone: An end of the junction differs from the germline gene, which may be a read error. CDR3 DNA sequence: TGTGCCAGCCGGGGAGCTGTTTTT. Protein product: CASRGAVF. This rearrangement joins TRBV27 to TRBJ2-2; TRBD2 is a possible D gene (5 bases). Germline lookup yields CDR1 MNHEY and CDR2 SMNVEV (reference sequence). The CDR3 has 8 amino acids.

This clone was counted a single time. The gene calls are TRBV18 and TRBJ2-7; D is possibly TRBD1 (5 bases). This CDR3 is 14 amino acids long. The V and J ends lost 3 bases and 3 bases respectively, with 12 bases between them. CDR1 is KGHSH, CDR2 LQKENI, per germline. CDR3 nucleotides: TGTGCCAGCTCACCCCCGGCAGGGCACTACGAGCAGTACTTC. Protein: CASSPPAGHYEQYF.

This rearrangement joins TRBV6-5 to TRBJ2-2; no reliable D call. The CDR3 spans 15 residues. The V gene's germline CDR1 is MNHEY and CDR2 SVGAGI. V was clipped by 7 bases and J by 5 bases, with 17 bases between them. The CDR3 protein is CASNSVTKPTGELFF. CDR3 sequence (DNA): TGTGCCAGCAATTCCGTTACTAAGCCGACCGGGGAGCTGTTTTTT.

The V call is TRBV6-1, the J call TRBJ1-2; TRBD1 might be the D (5 bases). This CDR3 is 15 amino acids long. The germline CDR1 and CDR2 sequences are MNHNS and SASEGT. The ends were cut back, 8 bases at V and 4 bases at J, with 20 bases in the middle. CDR3 loop: CASRSLGGEGYGYTF. The CDR3 DNA is TGTGCCAGCCGGTCCCTGGGGGGGGAGGGCTATGGCTACACCTTC.

V and J are TRBV10-3 and TRBJ2-4; 7 bases map to TRBD1. Losses at the gene ends were 8 bases for V and 0 bases for J; bases not matched to a gene: 1. Germline V lookup: CDR1 ENHRY, CDR2 SYGVKD. The length of the CDR3 is 13 residues. The CDR3 nucleotides are TGTGCCATCTGGGACAGAGCCAAAAACATTCAGTACTTC. This encodes CAIWDRAKNIQYF.

The chain is built from TRBV5-1 and TRBJ1-1; tentatively, D is TRBD1 (5 bases). The CDR3 is 14 residues long. In germline, CDR1 is SGHRS, CDR2 YFSETQ. V lost 4 bases and J lost 0, with 10 bases in between. CDR3 region: CASSPGLLNTEAFF. As DNA, the CDR3 is TGCGCCAGCAGCCCGGGACTGCTGAACACTGAAGCTTTCTTT.

The V gene is TRBV7-7, the J gene TRBJ2-7; D possibly corresponds to TRBD2 (5 bases). Trimming stripped 3 bases from V and 1 base from J, with 13 bases between. This CDR3 is 15 amino acids long. The germline V gene encodes CDR1 SSHAT and CDR2 FNYEAQ (reference sequence). In DNA form, the CDR3 reads TGTGCCAGCAGCTTTTCGGACTCAAGTTCCTACGAGCAGTACTTC. This sequence encodes CASSFSDSSSYEQYF.

The CDR3 sequence: CASSLDPGPGGGYTF. DNA for the CDR3: TGTGCCAGCAGCTTAGATCCGGGTCCGGGGGGTGGCTACACCTTC. V gene TRBV11-2 combines with J gene TRBJ1-2; weak D call: TRBD1 (5 bases). V gave up 0 bases and J gave up 7 bases, with 15 bases separating them. Germline CDR1 and CDR2: SGHAT and FQNNGV. This CDR3 comprises 15 residues.

The rearrangement uses TRBV28 and TRBJ1-3; D might be TRBD1 (5 bases). The CDR3 is 14 amino acids. V dropped 5 bases and J dropped 4 bases, with 12 bases sitting between them. Germline CDR1 reads MDHEN; CDR2 reads SYDVKM. Here the CDR3 reads CASSRGSAGNTIYF. CDR3 sequence (DNA): TGTGCCAGCAGTCGGGGGTCGGCCGGAAACACCATATATTTT.

The rearrangement uses TRBV5-8 and TRBJ2-2; 11 positions agree with TRBD2. The CDR3 covers 16 residues. After removal of 10 bases from V and 0 bases from J, the junction contained 8 bases not matched to a gene. Germline V gene sequence: CDR1 SGHTS, CDR2 YDEGEE. Written as DNA, the CDR3 is TGTGCCGTAGGTGGACTAGCGGGCTCGAACACCGGGGAGCTGTTTTTT. As protein: CAVGGLAGSNTGELFF.

This clone was seen once. V and J are TRBV18 and TRBJ1-2; D remains ambiguous. V was clipped by 5 bases and J by 7 bases, with 11 bases between them. CDR3 length equals 12 residues. Germline CDR1 KGHSH, CDR2 LQKENI. The CDR3 loop is CASSAGAPGYTF. The CDR3, as DNA: TGTGCCAGCTCAGCGGGCGCTCCTGGCTACACCTTC. Based on the CDR3 plus reference TRBV18 and TRBJ1-2, the full variable domain is NAGVMQNPRHLVRRRGQEARLRCSPMKGHSHVYWYRQLPEEGLKFMVYLQKENIIDESGMPKERFSAEFPKEGPSILRIQQVVRGDSAAYFCASSAGAPGYTFGSGTRLTVV.

The chain employs TRBV21-1 and TRBJ2-5; TRBD1 is taken as the D call from the table, unchecked against the DNA. TRBV21-1 has pseudogene status. The CDR3 loop spans 13 amino acids. The CDR3 is CASSRQGQETQYF. As DNA, the CDR3 is TGTGCCAGCAGCCGACAGGGGCAAGAGACCCAGTACTTC.

V usage is TRBV28 and J usage is TRBJ1-1; unclear D gene. The ends were cut back, 6 bases at V and 2 bases at J, with 13 bases in the middle. The germline V gene has CDR1 MDHEN and CDR2 SYDVKM. The length of the CDR3 is 14 residues. Written as DNA, the CDR3 is TGTGCCAGCAGCTCGGCGGGTTTCAACACTGAAGCTTTCTTT. Protein sequence: CASSSAGFNTEAFF.